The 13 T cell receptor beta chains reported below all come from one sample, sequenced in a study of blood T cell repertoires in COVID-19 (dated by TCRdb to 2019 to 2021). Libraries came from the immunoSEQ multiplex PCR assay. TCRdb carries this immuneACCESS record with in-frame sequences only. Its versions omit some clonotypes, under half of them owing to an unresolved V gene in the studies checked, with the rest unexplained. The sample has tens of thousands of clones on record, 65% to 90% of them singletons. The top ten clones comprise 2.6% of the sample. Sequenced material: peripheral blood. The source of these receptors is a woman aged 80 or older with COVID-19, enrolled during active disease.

CDR3: CASSISYYGYTF. The CDR3 nucleotides are TGTGCCAGTAGTATTAGTTACTATGGCTACACCTTC. V gene TRBV19 combines with J gene TRBJ1-2; D is unclear. The CDR3 spans 12 residues. Germline CDR1 LNHDA, CDR2 SQIVND (reference sequence). V shed 3 bases and J shed 3 bases, with 5 bases lying between them.

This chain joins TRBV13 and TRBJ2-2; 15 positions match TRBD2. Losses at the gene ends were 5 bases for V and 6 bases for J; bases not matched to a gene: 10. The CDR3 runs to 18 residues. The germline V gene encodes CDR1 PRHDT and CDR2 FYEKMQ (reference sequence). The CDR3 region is CASSLRTSGRAGAGELFF. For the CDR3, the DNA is TGTGCCAGCAGCCTACGGACTAGCGGGAGGGCCGGCGCCGGGGAGCTGTTTTTT.

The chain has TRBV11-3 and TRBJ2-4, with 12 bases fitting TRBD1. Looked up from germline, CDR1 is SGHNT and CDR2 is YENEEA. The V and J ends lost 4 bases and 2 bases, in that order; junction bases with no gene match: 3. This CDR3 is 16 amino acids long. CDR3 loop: CASSSGTGGTKNIQYF. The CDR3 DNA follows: TGTGCCAGCAGCTCCGGGACAGGGGGCACCAAAAACATTCAGTACTTC.

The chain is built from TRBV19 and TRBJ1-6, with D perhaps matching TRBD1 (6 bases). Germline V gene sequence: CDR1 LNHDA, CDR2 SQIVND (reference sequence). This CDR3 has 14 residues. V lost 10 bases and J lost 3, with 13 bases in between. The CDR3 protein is CATMPGHYNSPLHF. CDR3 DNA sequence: TGTGCCACCATGCCGGGACACTATAATTCACCCCTCCACTTT.

The CDR3 protein is CASKIRWDGRASSYNEQFF. CDR3 DNA sequence: TGTGCCAGCAAGATTCGGTGGGACGGGAGGGCTAGCTCCTACAATGAGCAGTTCTTC. The J gene is TRBJ2-1, the V gene TRBV28, with 8 bases lining up with TRBD2. After removal of 7 bases from V and 0 bases from J, the junction contained 17 bases not matched to a gene. The CDR3 consists of 19 residues. Germline V gives CDR1 MDHEN, CDR2 SYDVKM.

In DNA, the CDR3 is TGCAGCGCCCGACTAGCGGCCTCCTACGAGCAGTACTTC. It codes for CSARLAASYEQYF. The chain links TRBV29-1 to TRBJ2-7, with 9 nucleotides matching TRBD2. Trimming took 7 bases from V and 0 from J; bases not matched to a gene: 4. Germline V lookup: CDR1 SQVTM, CDR2 ANQGSEA. The CDR3 consists of 13 residues.

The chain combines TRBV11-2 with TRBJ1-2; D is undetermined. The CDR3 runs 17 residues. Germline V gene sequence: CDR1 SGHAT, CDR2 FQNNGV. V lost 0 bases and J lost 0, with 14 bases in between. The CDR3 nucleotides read TGTGCCAGCAGCTTAGATCGGGGAGCCAACGCTAACTATGGCTACACCTTC. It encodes CASSLDRGANANYGYTF.

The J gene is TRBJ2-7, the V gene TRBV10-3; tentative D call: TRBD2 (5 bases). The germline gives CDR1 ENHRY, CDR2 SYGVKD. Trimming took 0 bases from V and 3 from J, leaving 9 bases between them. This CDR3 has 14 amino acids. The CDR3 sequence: CAISESIGSYEQYF. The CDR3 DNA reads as TGTGCCATCAGTGAGTCTATAGGGAGCTACGAGCAGTACTTC.

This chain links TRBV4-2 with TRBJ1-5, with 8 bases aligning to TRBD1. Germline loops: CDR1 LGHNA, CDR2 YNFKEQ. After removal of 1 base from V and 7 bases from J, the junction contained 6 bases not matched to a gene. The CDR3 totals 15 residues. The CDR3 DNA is TGTGCCAGCAGCCAAGCCGGGACAGGAGGACAGCCCCAGCATTTT. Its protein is CASSQAGTGGQPQHF.

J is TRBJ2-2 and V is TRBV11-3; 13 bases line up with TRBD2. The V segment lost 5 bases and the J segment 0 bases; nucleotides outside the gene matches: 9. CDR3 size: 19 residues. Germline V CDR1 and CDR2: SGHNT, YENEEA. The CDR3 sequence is CASSARLAGGPANTGELFF. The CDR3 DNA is TGTGCCAGCAGCGCCCGACTAGCGGGGGGTCCCGCGAACACCGGGGAGCTGTTTTTT.

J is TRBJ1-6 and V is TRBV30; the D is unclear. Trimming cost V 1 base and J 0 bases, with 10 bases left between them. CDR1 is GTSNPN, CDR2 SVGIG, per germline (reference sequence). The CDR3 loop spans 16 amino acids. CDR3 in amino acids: CAWSAKSSSYNSPLHF. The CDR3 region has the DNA TGTGCCTGGAGTGCCAAATCGAGCTCCTATAATTCACCCCTCCACTTT.

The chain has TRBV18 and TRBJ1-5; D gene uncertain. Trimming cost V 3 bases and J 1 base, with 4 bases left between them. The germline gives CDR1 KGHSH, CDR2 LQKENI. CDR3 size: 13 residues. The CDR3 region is CASSPQSNQPQHF. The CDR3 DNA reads TGTGCCAGCTCACCGCAGAGCAATCAGCCCCAGCATTTT.

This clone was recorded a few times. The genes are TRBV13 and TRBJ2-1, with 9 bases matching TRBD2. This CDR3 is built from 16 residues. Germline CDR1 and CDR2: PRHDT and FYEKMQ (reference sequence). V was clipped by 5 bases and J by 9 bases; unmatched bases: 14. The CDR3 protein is CASSPRGAGGPGEQFF. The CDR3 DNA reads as TGTGCCAGCAGCCCCCGAGGCGCGGGGGGGCCCGGTGAGCAGTTCTTC.